Listed below are T cell receptor beta chains from one sample, sequenced in a study of blood T cell repertoires in COVID-19. Using immunoSEQ multiplex PCR, the repertoire was profiled, and TCRdb retains in-frame clones only, with some absent. The sample records 300,000 to 500,000 clones, approximately 88% being singletons. The sequenced sample consisted of PBMCs or T cells enriched from blood (not recorded which). The receptor set was obtained from a woman aged 30 to 39 with acute COVID-19. CDR3s include the opening cysteine and the closing phenylalanine or tryptophan. The order of the fields is D gene, J gene, V gene, clone size, CDR3 DNA, CDR3 protein. The D gene is left open where the match is weak. Only part of the rows carry a size: once, few, many, or a class if the clone is expanded.

d_call: -; j_call: TRBJ1-3; v_call: TRBV9; clone_size: -; cdr3_nt: TGTGCCAGCAGCGTAGTTTCAGGGTCTGGAAACACCATATATTTT; cdr3_aa: CASSVVSGSGNTIYF
d_call: -; j_call: TRBJ1-2; v_call: TRBV9; clone_size: -; cdr3_nt: TGTGCCAGCAGCGCAAGTCGACAGGTACCACTTTCCTACACCTTC; cdr3_aa: CASSASRQVPLSYTF
d_call: -; j_call: TRBJ2-7; v_call: TRBV7-2; clone_size: -; cdr3_nt: TGTGCCAGCAGCAAGGGGTCCTACGAGCAGTACTTC; cdr3_aa: CASSKGSYEQYF
d_call: -; j_call: TRBJ2-1; v_call: TRBV7-3; clone_size: once; cdr3_nt: TGTGCCAGCAGCTTAACGGTTAGCGAGAGCTCCTACAATGAGCAGTTCTTC; cdr3_aa: CASSLTVSESSYNEQFF
d_call: -; j_call: TRBJ2-2; v_call: TRBV12-5; clone_size: -; cdr3_nt: TGTGCTAGTGGTTTGGTATCGGGGGTGAACACCGGGGAGCTGTTTTTT; cdr3_aa: CASGLVSGVNTGELFF
d_call: TRBD1; j_call: TRBJ1-2; v_call: TRBV30; clone_size: -; cdr3_nt: TGTGCCTGGAGTGGTGACAGGGCCGGGGGCTACACCTTC; cdr3_aa: CAWSGDRAGGYTF
d_call: TRBD1; j_call: TRBJ2-2; v_call: TRBV19; clone_size: -; cdr3_nt: TGTGCCAGTAGCAACCACCCGGGACAGGGTTTCGGGGAGCTGTTTTTT; cdr3_aa: CASSNHPGQGFGELFF
d_call: -; j_call: TRBJ1-2; v_call: TRBV19; clone_size: -; cdr3_nt: TGTGCCAGTAAAGCTTCACTAAACCGGCCAAACTATGGCTACACCTTC; cdr3_aa: CASKASLNRPNYGYTF
d_call: -; j_call: TRBJ1-3; v_call: TRBV28; clone_size: -; cdr3_nt: TGTGCCAGCAGTTTATTACCGACAGGAGACTCTGGAAACACCATATATTTT; cdr3_aa: CASSLLPTGDSGNTIYF
d_call: -; j_call: TRBJ2-2; v_call: TRBV28; clone_size: -; cdr3_nt: TGTGCCAGCACCACGGGGATAGGGAACACCGGGGAGCTGTTTTTT; cdr3_aa: CASTTGIGNTGELFF
d_call: -; j_call: TRBJ1-3; v_call: TRBV19; clone_size: -; cdr3_nt: TGTGCCAGTAGTATTTTTTTGCAGGGCACATCTGGAAACACCATATATTTT; cdr3_aa: CASSIFLQGTSGNTIYF
d_call: -; j_call: TRBJ1-3; v_call: TRBV7-9; clone_size: -; cdr3_nt: TGTGCCAGCAGCCTAGGGGCAGTTAACATATATTTT; cdr3_aa: CASSLGAVNIYF
d_call: -; j_call: TRBJ2-3; v_call: TRBV6-1; clone_size: -; cdr3_nt: TGTGCCAGCAGTGGACAGGTATCTACTAGCACAGATACGCAGTATTTT; cdr3_aa: CASSGQVSTSTDTQYF
d_call: TRBD1; j_call: TRBJ1-3; v_call: TRBV3-1/TRBV3-2; clone_size: -; cdr3_nt: TGTGCCAGCAGTAGACAGGGGGGAAACACCATATATTTT; cdr3_aa: CASSRQGGNTIYF
d_call: TRBD2; j_call: TRBJ2-7; v_call: TRBV2; clone_size: -; cdr3_nt: TGTGCCATTTTTAGCGGGGGGCACCCTTACGAGCAGTACTTC; cdr3_aa: CAIFSGGHPYEQYF
d_call: TRBD1; j_call: TRBJ2-7; v_call: TRBV3-1/TRBV3-2; clone_size: -; cdr3_nt: TGTGCCAGCAGCCAGGGACAGGGGTACGAGCAGTACTTC; cdr3_aa: CASSQGQGYEQYF
d_call: TRBD1; j_call: TRBJ2-5; v_call: TRBV7-2; clone_size: -; cdr3_nt: TGTGCCAGCAGCTTAAGCAGGGGGCGGGAGACCCAGTACTTC; cdr3_aa: CASSLSRGRETQYF
d_call: TRBD2; j_call: TRBJ2-3; v_call: TRBV6-5; clone_size: -; cdr3_nt: TGTGCCAGCATGAGTAGCGGGGGCACAGATACGCAGTATTTT; cdr3_aa: CASMSSGGTDTQYF
d_call: -; j_call: TRBJ1-1; v_call: TRBV18; clone_size: -; cdr3_nt: TGTGCCAGCTCACCATGGACTAGCAACACTGAAGCTTTCTTT; cdr3_aa: CASSPWTSNTEAFF
d_call: -; j_call: TRBJ2-3; v_call: TRBV2; clone_size: -; cdr3_nt: TGTGCCAGCAGTGAGGGGTTCGTAGCGAAATCCACAGATACGCAGTATTTT; cdr3_aa: CASSEGFVAKSTDTQYF
d_call: -; j_call: TRBJ1-1; v_call: TRBV24-1; clone_size: -; cdr3_nt: TGTGCCACCGCCGCGGCCGGTATCCCTGAAGCTTTCTTT; cdr3_aa: CATAAAGIPEAFF
d_call: -; j_call: TRBJ1-3; v_call: TRBV5-1; clone_size: -; cdr3_nt: TGCGCCAGCAGCCCTGGGACTACTGGAAACACCATATATTTT; cdr3_aa: CASSPGTTGNTIYF
d_call: -; j_call: TRBJ1-6; v_call: TRBV2; clone_size: -; cdr3_nt: TGTGCCAGCAGTTCGAGACAGGACGAATTGGTTTCACCCCTCCACTTT; cdr3_aa: CASSSRQDELVSPLHF
d_call: -; j_call: TRBJ2-7; v_call: TRBV18; clone_size: -; cdr3_nt: TGTGCCAGCTCACCCGGTCTCCCCGTCTACGAGCAGTACTTC; cdr3_aa: CASSPGLPVYEQYF
d_call: -; j_call: TRBJ1-1; v_call: TRBV19; clone_size: many; cdr3_nt: TGTGCCAGTAGTATAGAAGGGGTGAACACTGAAGCTTTCTTT; cdr3_aa: CASSIEGVNTEAFF
d_call: TRBD1; j_call: TRBJ2-7; v_call: TRBV27; clone_size: -; cdr3_nt: TGTGCCAGCAGTCTCGAGACAGGGCCCTACGAGCAGTACTTC; cdr3_aa: CASSLETGPYEQYF
d_call: -; j_call: TRBJ2-2; v_call: TRBV2; clone_size: -; cdr3_nt: TGTGCCAGCAGTGGCGGTCGGGGCACCGGGGAGCTGTTTTTT; cdr3_aa: CASSGGRGTGELFF
d_call: -; j_call: TRBJ2-7; v_call: TRBV4-3; clone_size: -; cdr3_nt: TGCGCCAGCAGCCATACTGTGGCCCCCGGGGAGCAGTACTTC; cdr3_aa: CASSHTVAPGEQYF
d_call: TRBD1; j_call: TRBJ2-1; v_call: TRBV7-3; clone_size: -; cdr3_nt: TGTGCCAGCAGCCGGGACAGGGGCAATGAGCAGTTCTTC; cdr3_aa: CASSRDRGNEQFF
d_call: -; j_call: TRBJ2-3; v_call: TRBV29-1; clone_size: -; cdr3_nt: TGCAGCGTTGTTTTCTCAGATACGCAGTATTTT; cdr3_aa: CSVVFSDTQYF
d_call: TRBD2; j_call: TRBJ2-3; v_call: TRBV5-1; clone_size: -; cdr3_nt: TGCGCCAGCAGCGGGGGGGATGTCACAGATACGCAGTATTTT; cdr3_aa: CASSGGDVTDTQYF
d_call: TRBD2; j_call: TRBJ2-3; v_call: TRBV24-1; clone_size: -; cdr3_nt: TGTGCCACCAGTGATAGACTAGCGGGGGCCCGCACAGATACGCAGTATTTT; cdr3_aa: CATSDRLAGARTDTQYF
d_call: -; j_call: TRBJ2-3; v_call: TRBV5-1; clone_size: -; cdr3_nt: TGCGCCAGCAGCCTCCGGGCAGATACGCAGTATTTT; cdr3_aa: CASSLRADTQYF
d_call: -; j_call: TRBJ2-7; v_call: TRBV2; clone_size: once; cdr3_nt: TGTGCCAGCAGTGAGTTCCGATCTCCAGGTACTTACTACGAGCAGTACTTC; cdr3_aa: CASSEFRSPGTYYEQYF
d_call: -; j_call: TRBJ1-1; v_call: TRBV10-3; clone_size: -; cdr3_nt: TGTGCCATCAGTCCCAGGGGTGAGACTGAAGCTTTCTTT; cdr3_aa: CAISPRGETEAFF
d_call: -; j_call: TRBJ2-3; v_call: TRBV30; clone_size: -; cdr3_nt: TGTGCCTGGAGTGTACTAAGCCAGCAAATTACGCAGTATTTT; cdr3_aa: CAWSVLSQQITQYF
d_call: TRBD2; j_call: TRBJ2-1; v_call: TRBV3-1/TRBV3-2; clone_size: -; cdr3_nt: TGTGCCAGCAGCCAACCTACCAATAGCGGGAATGAGCAGTTCTTC; cdr3_aa: CASSQPTNSGNEQFF
d_call: -; j_call: TRBJ2-1; v_call: TRBV5-1; clone_size: -; cdr3_nt: TGCGCCAGCAGCTTGGAGGGGGATACCTACAATGAGCAGTTCTTC; cdr3_aa: CASSLEGDTYNEQFF
d_call: TRBD1; j_call: TRBJ1-4; v_call: TRBV5-8; clone_size: -; cdr3_nt: TGTGCCAGCAGTTATAAGTTCCAAGGACAGGGCTGTGAAAAACTGTTTTTT; cdr3_aa: CASSYKFQGQGCEKLFF
d_call: TRBD1; j_call: TRBJ2-7; v_call: TRBV5-4; clone_size: -; cdr3_nt: TGTGCCAGCAGCTTAGGTGGGACAGGGAACGAGCAGTACTTC; cdr3_aa: CASSLGGTGNEQYF
d_call: -; j_call: TRBJ1-5; v_call: TRBV6-2/TRBV6-3; clone_size: -; cdr3_nt: TGTGCCAGCAGTTACTCACAGGTTTTCCATCAGCCCCAGCATTTT; cdr3_aa: CASSYSQVFHQPQHF
d_call: TRBD1; j_call: TRBJ1-1; v_call: TRBV27; clone_size: -; cdr3_nt: TGTGCCAGCAGTTTCCTCGGACAGGAGAACACTGAAGCTTTCTTT; cdr3_aa: CASSFLGQENTEAFF
d_call: -; j_call: TRBJ2-3; v_call: TRBV4-1; clone_size: -; cdr3_nt: TGCGCCAGCAGCCAAACACAGGGGACTGCTCATACGCAGTATTTT; cdr3_aa: CASSQTQGTAHTQYF
d_call: -; j_call: TRBJ1-5; v_call: TRBV9; clone_size: -; cdr3_nt: TGTGCCAGCAGCGGAGGCAGGGGAGAGAGCCAGCATTTT; cdr3_aa: CASSGGRGESQHF
d_call: -; j_call: TRBJ2-3; v_call: TRBV9; clone_size: few; cdr3_nt: TGTGCCAGCAGCGTAGTCGGAGCCACAGATACGCAGTATTTT; cdr3_aa: CASSVVGATDTQYF
d_call: -; j_call: TRBJ1-2; v_call: TRBV30; clone_size: -; cdr3_nt: TGTGCCTGGAGGGGGGGTGATGGCTACACCTTC; cdr3_aa: CAWRGGDGYTF
d_call: -; j_call: TRBJ1-2; v_call: TRBV6-4; clone_size: -; cdr3_nt: TGTGCCAGCAGTACGGGTCTTGACTATGGCTACACCTTC; cdr3_aa: CASSTGLDYGYTF
d_call: -; j_call: TRBJ2-7; v_call: TRBV19; clone_size: -; cdr3_nt: TGTGCCAGTAGTCCTAACCCAGGGTCGGGCTACGAGCAGTACTTC; cdr3_aa: CASSPNPGSGYEQYF
d_call: -; j_call: TRBJ1-2; v_call: TRBV5-1; clone_size: -; cdr3_nt: TGCGCCAGCAGCTTGGCCGCCGGCCAGGTCGACTATGGCTACACCTTC; cdr3_aa: CASSLAAGQVDYGYTF
d_call: -; j_call: TRBJ1-6; v_call: TRBV10-3; clone_size: -; cdr3_nt: TGTGCCATCAGTGACGGGACATCCGCTCGATCACCCCTCCACTTT; cdr3_aa: CAISDGTSARSPLHF
d_call: TRBD1; j_call: TRBJ1-6; v_call: TRBV24-1; clone_size: -; cdr3_nt: TGTGCCACCAGTGACTTGGGACAGGGGGTAAGGGGATCACCCCTCCACTTT; cdr3_aa: CATSDLGQGVRGSPLHF
d_call: TRBD1; j_call: TRBJ1-4; v_call: TRBV3-1/TRBV3-2; clone_size: -; cdr3_nt: TGTGCCAGCAGCCAAGGACAGGGGACAACTAATGAAAAACTGTTTTTT; cdr3_aa: CASSQGQGTTNEKLFF
d_call: -; j_call: TRBJ1-1; v_call: TRBV10-1; clone_size: -; cdr3_nt: TGCGCCAGCAGAGCCGGAGGGGTGAACACTGAAGCTTTCTTT; cdr3_aa: CASRAGGVNTEAFF
d_call: -; j_call: TRBJ1-1; v_call: TRBV12-3/TRBV12-4; clone_size: few; cdr3_nt: TGTGCCAGCAGTCTCTCAGGGGTAGGAGCTTTCTTT; cdr3_aa: CASSLSGVGAFF
d_call: TRBD2; j_call: TRBJ2-7; v_call: TRBV19; clone_size: -; cdr3_nt: TGTGCCAGTAGTATTGGGGGGGAATGGAACTACGAGCAGTACTTC; cdr3_aa: CASSIGGEWNYEQYF